The 13 T cell receptor beta chains given below trace back to one sample, sequenced in a study of blood T cell repertoires in COVID-19. Sequencing used immunoSEQ multiplex PCR; TCRdb keeps in-frame clones, though not all of them. The repertoire includes some 240,000 clones, roughly 81% of them detected once, and 6.6% sits in the top ten. Sequencing was carried out using PBMCs or T cells enriched from blood (not recorded which). These receptor sequences come from a woman aged 45 to 65 who had been exposed to COVID-19.

This clone was detected only a few times. This chain connects TRBV6-1 to TRBJ1-4; 8 bases map to TRBD1. J gave up 7 bases and V 0 bases, and 7 bases lay outside the gene matches. This CDR3 has 16 amino acids. The germline V gene has CDR1 MNHNS and CDR2 SASEGT. The CDR3 nucleotides are TGTGCCAGCAGTGAAGCTATCGGGACAGGTGTTGAAAAACTGTTTTTT. Protein product: CASSEAIGTGVEKLFF.

The chain joins TRBV4-2 to TRBJ2-3, with no clear D. Germline V gene lookup returns CDR1 LGHNA and CDR2 YNFKEQ. The CDR3 has 17 amino acids. The germline V and J ends were trimmed by 0 bases and 0 bases, with 13 bases remaining between them. CDR3: CASSQEGANPSTDTQYF. The CDR3 DNA sequence: TGTGCCAGCAGCCAAGAAGGAGCGAACCCAAGCACAGATACGCAGTATTTT.

The chain recombines TRBV6-1 with TRBJ2-7; the match to TRBD1 covers 7 bases. V dropped 2 bases and J dropped 4; count of bases not matched to a gene: 5. The CDR3 contains 14 residues. Germline V gene sequence: CDR1 MNHNS, CDR2 SASEGT. The CDR3 bases are TGTGCCAGCAGTGAAAATAGACAGGGATACGAGCAGTACTTC. It translates to CASSENRQGYEQYF.

As regards this clone: Other nucleotide sequences from this sample produce the same CDR3. The rearrangement joins TRBV5-1 to TRBJ2-7; TRBD1 agrees at 9 bases. V gave up 4 bases and J gave up 4 bases; unmatched junction bases: 9. Germline values: CDR1 SGHRS, CDR2 YFSETQ. CDR3 length: 15 residues. CDR3 coding DNA: TGCGCCAGCAGCCTGGGGGGGACAGGGACATACGAGCAGTACTTC. Protein product: CASSLGGTGTYEQYF.

The chain couples TRBV19 to TRBJ1-2; 8 nucleotides agree with TRBD1. V gave up 4 bases and J gave up 5 bases; unmatched junction bases: 9. In germline, CDR1 is LNHDA, CDR2 SQIVND (reference sequence). This CDR3 has 15 amino acids. As DNA, the CDR3 is TGTGCCAGTAGTACTCAGGGGACAGGTTTATATGGCTACACCTTC. This encodes CASSTQGTGLYGYTF.

J is TRBJ1-1 and V is TRBV27; tentative D call: TRBD1 (5 bases). Germline-derived CDR1 and CDR2 are MNHEY and SMNVEV (reference sequence). V shed 6 bases and J shed 11 bases, with 16 bases lying between them. CDR3 length: 12 amino acids. The CDR3 region has the DNA TGTGCCAGCAGCCTATTCGGGGGAAATGCTTTCTTT. It translates to CASSLFGGNAFF.

The chain joins TRBV7-9 to TRBJ1-2, with TRBD1 as a possible D gene (5 bases). Germline CDR1 SEHNR, CDR2 FQNEAQ (reference sequence). The CDR3 has 17 residues. With 4 bases removed from V and 3 bases from J, the gap between germline ends came to 21 bases. For the CDR3, the DNA is TGTGCCAGCAGCTCGGGGGATGGAGGGCGCAAGGACTATGGCTACACCTTC. Translated: CASSSGDGGRKDYGYTF.

The sample holds a few counts of this clone. The J gene is TRBJ2-5, the V gene TRBV2; 12 bases match TRBD2. Losses at the gene ends were 3 bases for V and 1 base for J; bases not matched to a gene: 6. The CDR3 totals 17 residues. Germline V gene sequence: CDR1 SNHLY, CDR2 FYNNEI. CDR3 in amino acids: CASSDSLAGGSQETQYF. Written as DNA, the CDR3 is TGTGCCAGCAGTGACTCGCTAGCGGGGGGGTCCCAAGAGACCCAGTACTTC. The full variable domain, with the rest looked up from reference TRBV2 and TRBJ2-5, is EPEVTQTPSHQVTQMGQEVILRCVPISNHLYFYWYRQILGQKVEFLVSFYNNEISEKSEIFDDQFSVERPDGSNFTLKIRSTKLEDSAMYFCASSDSLAGGSQETQYFGPGTRLLVL.

This clone was counted once. The chain combines TRBV20-1 with TRBJ2-1, with 7 bases fitting TRBD2. The CDR3 has 11 residues. Germline lookup yields CDR1 DFQATT and CDR2 SNEGSKA (reference sequence). J lost 5 bases, V lost 7 bases, and 2 bases had no gene match. As DNA, the CDR3 is TGCAGTGAAGGGAGGGACAATGAGCAGTTCTTC. Translating it yields CSEGRDNEQFF.

The chain couples TRBV5-1 to TRBJ2-3; D uncertain. Looked up from germline, CDR1 is SGHRS and CDR2 is YFSETQ. Trimming pared 1 base from V and 2 bases from J, leaving 11 bases between. This CDR3 is built from 15 residues. In DNA, the CDR3 is TGCGCCAGCAGCTTGAGACCAGAGGTCACAGATACGCAGTATTTT. It is translated as CASSLRPEVTDTQYF.

V and J are TRBV5-3 and TRBJ2-7, with D perhaps matching TRBD2 (5 bases). TRBV5-3 is classed as an ORF, of uncertain function. V was pared by 0 bases and J by 5 bases, with 12 bases between. This CDR3 contains 14 residues. The CDR3 is CARSLGRCVHEQYF. The CDR3, as DNA: TGTGCCAGAAGCTTGGGGAGGTGTGTGCACGAGCAGTACTTC.

The chain joins TRBV11-2 to TRBJ1-4; weak D call: TRBD1 (5 bases). The germline CDR1 and CDR2 sequences are SGHAT and FQNNGV. The CDR3 has 15 residues. The V and J ends lost 0 bases and 5 bases respectively, with 10 bases between them. DNA for the CDR3: TGTGCCAGCAGCTTAGACGGGGGGGAGAATGAAAAACTGTTTTTT. Its translation: CASSLDGGENEKLFF. Full variable domain (rest looked up from reference TRBV11-2 and TRBJ1-4): EAGVAQSPRYKIIEKRQSVAFWCNPISGHATLYWYQQILGQGPKLLIQFQNNGVVDDSQLPKDRFSAERLKGVDSTLKIQPAKLEDSAVYLCASSLDGGENEKLFFGSGTQLSVL.

The V and J genes are TRBV5-6 and TRBJ1-1; 7 bases align to TRBD1. The CDR3 is 17 amino acids. Germline CDR1 SGHDT, CDR2 YYEEEE. The V and J ends lost 6 bases and 3 bases, in that order; junction bases with no gene match: 17. The CDR3 coding sequence is TGTGCCAGCAACAAGAGGGGGACAGATCTCTACCACACTGAAGCTTTCTTT. Amino acid sequence: CASNKRGTDLYHTEAFF.